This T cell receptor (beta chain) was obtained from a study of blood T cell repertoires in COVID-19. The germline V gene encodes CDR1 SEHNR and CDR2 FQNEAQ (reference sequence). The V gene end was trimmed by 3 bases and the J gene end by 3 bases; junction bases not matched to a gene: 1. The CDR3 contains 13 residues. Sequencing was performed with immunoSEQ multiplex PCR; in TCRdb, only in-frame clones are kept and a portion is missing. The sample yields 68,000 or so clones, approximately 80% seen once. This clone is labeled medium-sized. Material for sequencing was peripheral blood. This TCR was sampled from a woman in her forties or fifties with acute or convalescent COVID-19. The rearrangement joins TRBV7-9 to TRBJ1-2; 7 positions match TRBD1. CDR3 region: CASSFGQDYGYTF. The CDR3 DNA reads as TGTGCCAGCAGCTTCGGACAGGACTATGGCTACACCTTC.